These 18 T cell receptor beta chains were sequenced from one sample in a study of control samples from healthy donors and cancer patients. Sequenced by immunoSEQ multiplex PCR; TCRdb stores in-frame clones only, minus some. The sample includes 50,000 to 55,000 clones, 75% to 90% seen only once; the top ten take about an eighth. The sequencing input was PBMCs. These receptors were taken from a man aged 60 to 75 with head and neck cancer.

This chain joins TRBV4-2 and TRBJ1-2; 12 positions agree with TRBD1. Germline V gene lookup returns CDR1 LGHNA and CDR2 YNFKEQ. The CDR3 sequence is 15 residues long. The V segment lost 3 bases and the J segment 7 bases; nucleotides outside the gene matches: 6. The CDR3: CASSQTGQGAGGYTF. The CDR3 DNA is TGTGCCAGCAGCCAGACGGGACAGGGGGCGGGTGGCTACACCTTC.

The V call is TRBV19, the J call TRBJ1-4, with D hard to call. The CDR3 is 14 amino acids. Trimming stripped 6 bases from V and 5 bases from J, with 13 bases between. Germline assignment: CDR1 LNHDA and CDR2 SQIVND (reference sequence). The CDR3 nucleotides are TGTGCCAGTAGGCACGAGATTAGGAATGAAAAACTGTTTTTT. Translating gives CASRHEIRNEKLFF.

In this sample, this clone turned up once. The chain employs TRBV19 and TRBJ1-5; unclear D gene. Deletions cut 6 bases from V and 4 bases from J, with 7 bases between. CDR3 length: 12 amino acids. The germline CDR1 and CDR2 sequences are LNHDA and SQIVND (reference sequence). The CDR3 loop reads CASSPWNQPQHF. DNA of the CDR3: TGTGCCAGTAGCCCATGGAATCAGCCCCAGCATTTT.

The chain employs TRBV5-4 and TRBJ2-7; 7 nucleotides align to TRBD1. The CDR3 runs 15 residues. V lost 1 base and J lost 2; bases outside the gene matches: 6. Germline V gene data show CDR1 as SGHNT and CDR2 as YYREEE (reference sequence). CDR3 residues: CASSLSAGGTYEQYF. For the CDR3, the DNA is TGTGCCAGCAGCTTGTCGGCAGGGGGAACCTACGAGCAGTACTTC.

The CDR3 DNA reads TGCGCCAGCAGCCAAGATTTCGGCGGGAGATACAATGAGCAGTTCTTC. As protein: CASSQDFGGRYNEQFF. The chain links TRBV4-3 to TRBJ2-1; 7 nucleotides align to TRBD2. This CDR3 comprises 16 residues. Germline V gene sequence: CDR1 LGHNA, CDR2 YSLEER. The trim removed 0 bases at V and 4 bases at J, leaving 6 bases unmatched.

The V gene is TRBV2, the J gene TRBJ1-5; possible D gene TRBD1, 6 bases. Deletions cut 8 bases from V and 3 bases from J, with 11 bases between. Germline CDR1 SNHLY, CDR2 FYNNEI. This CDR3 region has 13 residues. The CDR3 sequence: CASSGEHNQPQHF. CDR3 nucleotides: TGTGCCAGCTCAGGGGAACACAATCAGCCCCAGCATTTT.

The CDR3 DNA is TGCGCCAGCAGCTCCCGGGACAGGACAGGTCGGGGCTACACCTTC. It yields the protein CASSSRDRTGRGYTF. V and J are TRBV5-1 and TRBJ1-2; 8 bases match TRBD1. CDR3 length: 15 residues. Per the germline V gene, CDR1 is SGHRS and CDR2 is YFSETQ. The V gene end was trimmed by 3 bases and the J gene end by 8 bases; junction bases not matched to a gene: 12.

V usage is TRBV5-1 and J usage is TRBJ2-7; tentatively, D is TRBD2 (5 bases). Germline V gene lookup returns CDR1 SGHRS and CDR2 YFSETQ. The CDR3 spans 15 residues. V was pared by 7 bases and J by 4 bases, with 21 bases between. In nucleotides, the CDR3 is TGCGCCAGCTTCCCGAGTTCACGACGGGGATACGAGCAGTACTTC. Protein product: CASFPSSRRGYEQYF.

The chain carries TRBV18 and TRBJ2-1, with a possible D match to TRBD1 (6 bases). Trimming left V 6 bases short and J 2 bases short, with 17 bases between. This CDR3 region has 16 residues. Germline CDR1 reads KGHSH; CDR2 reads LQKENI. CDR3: CASSRGGQSAYNEQFF. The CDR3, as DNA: TGTGCCAGCTCGCGCGGAGGACAGTCTGCCTACAATGAGCAGTTCTTC. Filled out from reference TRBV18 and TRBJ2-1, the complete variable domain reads NAGVMQNPRHLVRRRGQEARLRCSPMKGHSHVYWYRQLPEEGLKFMVYLQKENIIDESGMPKERFSAEFPKEGPSILRIQQVVRGDSAAYFCASSRGGQSAYNEQFFGPGTRLTVL.

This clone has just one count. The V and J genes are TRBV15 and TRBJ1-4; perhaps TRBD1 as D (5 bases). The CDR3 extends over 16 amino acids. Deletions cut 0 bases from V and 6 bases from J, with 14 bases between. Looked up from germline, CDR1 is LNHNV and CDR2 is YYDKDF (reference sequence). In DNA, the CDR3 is TGTGCCACCAGCAGAGATTTCGCAGGGTGGGATGAAAAACTGTTTTTT. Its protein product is CATSRDFAGWDEKLFF.

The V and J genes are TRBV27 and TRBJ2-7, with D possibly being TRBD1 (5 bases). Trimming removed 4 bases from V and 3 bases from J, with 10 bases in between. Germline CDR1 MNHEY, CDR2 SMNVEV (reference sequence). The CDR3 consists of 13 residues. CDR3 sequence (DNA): TGTGCCAGCAGTTCAAGTCAGGGCTACGAGCAGTACTTC. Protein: CASSSSQGYEQYF.

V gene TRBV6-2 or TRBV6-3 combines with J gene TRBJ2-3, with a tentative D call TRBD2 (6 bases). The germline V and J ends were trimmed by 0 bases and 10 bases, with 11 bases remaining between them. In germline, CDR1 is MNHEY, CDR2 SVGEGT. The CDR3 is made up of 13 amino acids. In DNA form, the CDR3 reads TGTGCCAGCAGTTACTCCGGAGGCGGGGCGCAGTATTTT. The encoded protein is CASSYSGGGAQYF.

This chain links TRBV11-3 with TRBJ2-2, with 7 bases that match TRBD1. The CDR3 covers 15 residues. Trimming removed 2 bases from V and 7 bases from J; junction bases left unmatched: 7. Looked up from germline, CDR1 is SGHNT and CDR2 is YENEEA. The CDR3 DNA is TGTGCCAGCAGCTTATACGGTCAGGGGGACGGGGAGCTGTTTTTT. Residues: CASSLYGQGDGELFF. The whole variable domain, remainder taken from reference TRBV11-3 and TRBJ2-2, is EAGVVQSPRYKIIEKKQPVAFWCNPISGHNTLYWYLQNLGQGPELLIRYENEEAVDDSQLPKDRFSAERLKGVDSTLKIQPAELGDSAVYLCASSLYGQGDGELFFGEGSRLTVL.

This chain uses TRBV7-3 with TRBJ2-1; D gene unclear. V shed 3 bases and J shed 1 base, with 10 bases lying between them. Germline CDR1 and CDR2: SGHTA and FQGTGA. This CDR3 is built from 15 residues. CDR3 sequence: CASSLAQASYNEQFF. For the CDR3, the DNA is TGTGCCAGCAGCTTGGCGCAAGCGTCCTACAATGAGCAGTTCTTC.

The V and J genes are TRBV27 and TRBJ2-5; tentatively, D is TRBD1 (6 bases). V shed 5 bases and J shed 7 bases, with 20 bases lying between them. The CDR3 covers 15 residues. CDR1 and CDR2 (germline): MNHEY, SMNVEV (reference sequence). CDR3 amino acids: CASSRDTERRWTQYF. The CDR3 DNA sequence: TGTGCCAGCAGTCGGGACACCGAGCGGCGGTGGACCCAGTACTTC.

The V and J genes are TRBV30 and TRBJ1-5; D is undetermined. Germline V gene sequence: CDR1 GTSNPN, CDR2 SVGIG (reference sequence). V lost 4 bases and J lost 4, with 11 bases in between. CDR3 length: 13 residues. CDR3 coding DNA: TGTGCCTGGACCTCAATCCCTAATCAGCCCCAGCATTTT. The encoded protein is CAWTSIPNQPQHF. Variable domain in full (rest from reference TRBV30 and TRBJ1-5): SQTIHQWPATLVQPVGSPLSLECTVEGTSNPNLYWYRQAAGRGLQLLFYSVGIGQISSEVPQNLSASRPQDRQFILSSKKLLLSDSGFYLCAWTSIPNQPQHFGDGTRLSIL.

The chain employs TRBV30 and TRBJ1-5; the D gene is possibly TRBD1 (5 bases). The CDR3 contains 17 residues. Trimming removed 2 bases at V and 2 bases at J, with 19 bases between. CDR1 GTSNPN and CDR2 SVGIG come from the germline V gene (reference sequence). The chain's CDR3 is CAWSPTLRGFGNQPQHF. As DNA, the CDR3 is TGTGCCTGGAGTCCGACACTCCGGGGGTTTGGCAATCAGCCCCAGCATTTT.

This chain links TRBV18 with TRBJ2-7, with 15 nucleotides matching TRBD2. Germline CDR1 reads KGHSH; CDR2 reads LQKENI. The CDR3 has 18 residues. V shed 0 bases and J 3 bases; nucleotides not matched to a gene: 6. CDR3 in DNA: TGTGCCAGCTCACCACCGGGACTAGCGGGGGGCCCTTACTACGAGCAGTACTTC. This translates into CASSPPGLAGGPYYEQYF.